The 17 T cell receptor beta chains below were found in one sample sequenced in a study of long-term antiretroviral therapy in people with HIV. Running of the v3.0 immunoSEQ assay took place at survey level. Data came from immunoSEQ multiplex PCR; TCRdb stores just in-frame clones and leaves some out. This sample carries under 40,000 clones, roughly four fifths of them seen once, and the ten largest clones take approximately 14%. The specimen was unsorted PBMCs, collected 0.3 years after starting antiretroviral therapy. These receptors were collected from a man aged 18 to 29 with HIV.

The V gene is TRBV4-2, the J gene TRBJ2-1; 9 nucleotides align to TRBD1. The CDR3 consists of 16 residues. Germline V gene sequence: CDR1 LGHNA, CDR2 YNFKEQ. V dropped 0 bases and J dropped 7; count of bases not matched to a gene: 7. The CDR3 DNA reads TGTGCCAGCAGCCAAGATGTGGGGACAGGGAAAAATGAGCAGTTCTTC. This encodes CASSQDVGTGKNEQFF.

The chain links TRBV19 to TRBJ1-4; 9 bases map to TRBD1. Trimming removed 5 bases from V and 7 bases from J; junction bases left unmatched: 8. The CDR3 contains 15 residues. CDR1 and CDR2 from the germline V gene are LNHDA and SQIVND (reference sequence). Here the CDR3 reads CASSVTGGVGEKLFF. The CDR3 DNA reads TGTGCCAGTAGTGTTACAGGGGGCGTCGGTGAAAAACTGTTTTTT.

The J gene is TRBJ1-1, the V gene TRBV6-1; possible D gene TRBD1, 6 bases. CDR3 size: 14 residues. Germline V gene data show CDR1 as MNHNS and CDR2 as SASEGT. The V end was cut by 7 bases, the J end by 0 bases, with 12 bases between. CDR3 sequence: CASTWTDLNTEAFF. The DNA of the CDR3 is TGTGCCAGCACTTGGACAGACTTGAACACTGAAGCTTTCTTT.

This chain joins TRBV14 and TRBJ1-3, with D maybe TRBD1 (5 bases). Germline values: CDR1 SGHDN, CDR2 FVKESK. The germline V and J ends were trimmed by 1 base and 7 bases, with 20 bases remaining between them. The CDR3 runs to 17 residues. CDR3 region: CASSQVGPPTEGNTIYF. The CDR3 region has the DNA TGTGCCAGCAGCCAAGTTGGGCCCCCGACGGAGGGGAACACCATATATTTT.

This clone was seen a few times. The CDR3 DNA follows: TGTGCCAGCGGAAGTAGCTCCTACGAGCAGTACTTC. Amino acid sequence: CASGSSSYEQYF. The chain employs TRBV6-5 and TRBJ2-7; D call uncertain. V was clipped by 8 bases and J by 0 bases, with 8 bases between them. This CDR3 has 12 amino acids. Germline V gives CDR1 MNHEY, CDR2 SVGAGI.

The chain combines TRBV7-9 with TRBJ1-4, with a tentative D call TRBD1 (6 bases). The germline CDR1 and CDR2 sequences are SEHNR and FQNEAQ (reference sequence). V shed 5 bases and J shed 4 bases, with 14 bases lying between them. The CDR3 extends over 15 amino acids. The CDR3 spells CASSKTTGLNEKLFF. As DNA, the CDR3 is TGTGCCAGCAGCAAGACGACAGGCCTTAATGAAAAACTGTTTTTT.

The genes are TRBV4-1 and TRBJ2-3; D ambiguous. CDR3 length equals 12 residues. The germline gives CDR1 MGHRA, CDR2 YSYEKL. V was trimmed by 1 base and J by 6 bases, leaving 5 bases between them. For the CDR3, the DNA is TGCGCCAGCAGCCAAGCTGGGGATACGCAGTATTTT. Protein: CASSQAGDTQYF.

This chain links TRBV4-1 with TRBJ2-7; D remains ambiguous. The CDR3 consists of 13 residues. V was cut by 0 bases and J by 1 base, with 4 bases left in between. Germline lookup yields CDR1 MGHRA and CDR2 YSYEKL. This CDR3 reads CASSQERSYEQYF. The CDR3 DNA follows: TGCGCCAGCAGCCAAGAAAGATCCTACGAGCAGTACTTC.

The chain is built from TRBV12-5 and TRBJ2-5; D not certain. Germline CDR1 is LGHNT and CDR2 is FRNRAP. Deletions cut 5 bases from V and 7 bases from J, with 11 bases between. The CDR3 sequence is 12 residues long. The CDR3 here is CASGLGPRTQYF. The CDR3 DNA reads TGTGCTAGTGGTCTGGGCCCCAGGACCCAGTACTTC.

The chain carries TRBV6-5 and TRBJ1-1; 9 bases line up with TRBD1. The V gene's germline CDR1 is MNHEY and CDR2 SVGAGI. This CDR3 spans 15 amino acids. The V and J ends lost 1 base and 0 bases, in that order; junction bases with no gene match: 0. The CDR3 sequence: CASSYWTGVNTEAFF. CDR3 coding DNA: TGTGCCAGCAGTTACTGGACAGGGGTGAACACTGAAGCTTTCTTT.

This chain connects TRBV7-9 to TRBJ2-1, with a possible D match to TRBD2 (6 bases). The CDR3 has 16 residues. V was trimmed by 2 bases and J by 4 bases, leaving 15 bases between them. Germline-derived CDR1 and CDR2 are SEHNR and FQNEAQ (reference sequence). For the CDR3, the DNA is TGTGCCAGCAGCTTAAGCCGCGCCGGGGGTTACAATGAGCAGTTCTTC. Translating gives CASSLSRAGGYNEQFF.

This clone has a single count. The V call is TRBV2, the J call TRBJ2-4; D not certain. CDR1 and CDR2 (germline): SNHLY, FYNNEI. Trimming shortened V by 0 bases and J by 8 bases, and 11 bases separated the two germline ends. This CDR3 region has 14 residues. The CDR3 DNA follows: TGTGCCAGCAGTGAAGCTTGGCTTAGTTACATTCAGTACTTC. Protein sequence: CASSEAWLSYIQYF. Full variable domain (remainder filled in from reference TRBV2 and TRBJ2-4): EPEVTQTPSHQVTQMGQEVILRCVPISNHLYFYWYRQILGQKVEFLVSFYNNEISEKSEIFDDQFSVERPDGSNFTLKIRSTKLEDSAMYFCASSEAWLSYIQYFGAGTRLSVL.

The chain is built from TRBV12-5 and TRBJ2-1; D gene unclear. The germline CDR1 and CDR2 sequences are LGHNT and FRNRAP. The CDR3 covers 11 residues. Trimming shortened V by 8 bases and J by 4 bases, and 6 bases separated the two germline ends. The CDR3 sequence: CASSDYNEQFF. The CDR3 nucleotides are TGTGCTAGTTCAGATTACAATGAGCAGTTCTTC.

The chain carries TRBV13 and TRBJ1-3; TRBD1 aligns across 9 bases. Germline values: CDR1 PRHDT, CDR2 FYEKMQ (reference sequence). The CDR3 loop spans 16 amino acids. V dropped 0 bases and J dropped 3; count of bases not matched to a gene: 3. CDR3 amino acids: CASSLGDRGYGNTIYF. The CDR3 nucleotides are TGTGCCAGCAGCTTAGGGGACAGGGGCTATGGAAACACCATATATTTT.

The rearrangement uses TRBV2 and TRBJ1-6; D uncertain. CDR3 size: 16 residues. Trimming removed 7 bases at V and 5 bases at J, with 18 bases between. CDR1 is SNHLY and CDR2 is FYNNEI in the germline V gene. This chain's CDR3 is CASKPQAAVNNSPLHF. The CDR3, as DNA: TGTGCCAGCAAACCCCAAGCGGCCGTCAATAATTCACCCCTCCACTTT.

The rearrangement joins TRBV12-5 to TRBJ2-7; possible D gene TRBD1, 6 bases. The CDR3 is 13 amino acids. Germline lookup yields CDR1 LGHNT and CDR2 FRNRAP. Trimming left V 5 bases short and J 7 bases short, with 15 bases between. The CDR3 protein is CASGLTYRVEQYF. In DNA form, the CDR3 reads TGTGCTAGTGGTCTCACTTACAGGGTTGAGCAGTACTTC.

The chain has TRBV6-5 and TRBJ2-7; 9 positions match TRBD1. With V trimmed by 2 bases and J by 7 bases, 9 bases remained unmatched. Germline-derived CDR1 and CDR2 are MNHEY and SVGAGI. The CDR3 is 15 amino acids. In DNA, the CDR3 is TGTGCCAGCAGTTACGGGACAGGGCCAGGTTTGGAGCAGTACTTC. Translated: CASSYGTGPGLEQYF.